This T cell receptor (beta chain) was profiled in a study of vaccination and CD4 T cells after COVID-19. Trimming cost V 5 bases and J 4 bases; bases outside gene matches: 10. In germline, CDR1 is SEHNR, CDR2 FQNEAQ (reference sequence). There are 17 residues in the CDR3. Sequenced with the Oncomine TCR Beta short-read assay was DNA taken from cultured CD4+ T cells. TCRdb ran MiXCR on the PCR reads and lists one entry per CDR3 protein. This sample has approximately 11,000 distinct CDR3 sequences, with around a third found just once. Study-level findings and limits: Investigators enrolled relatively few convalescent patients and included no early post-infection timepoints.

In its sample, this clonotype was seen a few times. The antigen remains undetermined. Sample treatment: approximately 10-day PBMC culture with coronavirus spike peptide pools or control peptides (ViraFEST assay). Expansion of antigen-specific T cells with peptide pools by ViraFEST preceded sequencing of TCRs. Negative selection enriched CD4+ T cells from cultures at roughly 10 days. This sample comprised CD4+ T cells from blood, cultured in vitro, obtained after SARS-CoV-2 vaccination. This sequence originates from a human donor who had recovered from COVID-19. The chain recombines TRBV7-9 with TRBJ2-2; 10 bases are a match to TRBD2. This chain's CDR3 is CASSPLAASGGTGELFF. DNA for the CDR3: TGTGCCAGCAGCCCCCTCGCGGCTAGCGGGGGCACCGGGGAGCTGTTTTTT.